These 15 T cell receptor beta chains share one sample of origin, sequenced in a study of a mutant IDH1 vaccine in newly diagnosed glioma. Antigens of these TCRs are unknown. Time point meaning: week 5, during vaccination. Alongside topical imiquimod, each dose of vaccine comprised 300 ug of mutant IDH1 20-mer peptide. Sequenced by immunoSEQ multiplex PCR; TCRdb stores in-frame clones only, minus some. The repertoire holds 50,000 or so clones, with around 78% as singletons. Sample: PBMCs, taken from a glioma patient whose treatment included an IDH1 peptide vaccine. Source of these receptors: a woman in her 40s with glioma.

The V gene is TRBV25-1, the J gene TRBJ2-1, with TRBD2 matching 9 bases. V was clipped by 4 bases and J by 9 bases; unmatched bases: 7. Germline V gene data show CDR1 as MGHDK and CDR2 as SYGVNS. CDR3 length: 14 amino acids. CDR3 region: CASSAAGGHGEQFF. The CDR3 nucleotides read TGTGCCAGCAGTGCGGCGGGGGGGCATGGTGAGCAGTTCTTC.

This clone was seen once. The chain employs TRBV19 and TRBJ2-3, with D possibly matching TRBD2 (6 bases). This CDR3 comprises 14 residues. Between the trimmed V and J ends, which lost 6 bases and 2 bases, there was a span of 12 bases. Germline V CDR1 and CDR2: LNHDA, SQIVND (reference sequence). CDR3 DNA sequence: TGTGCCAGTAGCCTACAGCGGGCCACAGATACGCAGTATTTT. Its translation: CASSLQRATDTQYF. The full variable domain, with the rest looked up from reference TRBV19 and TRBJ2-3, is DGGITQSPKYLFRKEGQNVTLSCEQNLNHDAMYWYRQDPGQGLRLIYYSQIVNDFQKGDIAEGYSVSREKKESFPLTVTSAQKNPTAFYLCASSLQRATDTQYFGPGTRLTVL.

The rearrangement uses TRBV5-1 and TRBJ1-6; D gene ambiguous. The V end lost 0 bases, the J end lost 8 bases, and 9 bases lay between the germline ends. The CDR3 extends over 14 amino acids. Germline lookup yields CDR1 SGHRS and CDR2 YFSETQ. The CDR3 here is CASSLGSGYSPLHF. The CDR3 coding sequence is TGCGCCAGCAGCTTGGGGTCGGGGTATTCACCCCTCCACTTT.

The chain combines TRBV18 with TRBJ1-1; D perhaps matches TRBD1 (5 bases). Germline-derived CDR1 and CDR2 are KGHSH and LQKENI. The CDR3 runs 12 residues. The V end lost 3 bases, the J end lost 6 bases, and 8 bases lay between the germline ends. Here the CDR3 reads CASSPGTAEAFF. As DNA, the CDR3 is TGTGCCAGCTCACCGGGGACCGCTGAAGCTTTCTTT.

The J gene is TRBJ1-2, the V gene TRBV2; no firm D call. The CDR3 length is 12 residues. With 3 bases removed from V and 9 bases from J, the gap between germline ends came to 11 bases. The germline gives CDR1 SNHLY, CDR2 FYNNEI. CDR3 sequence: CASSEAVLSYTF. CDR3 sequence (DNA): TGTGCCAGCAGTGAGGCCGTGTTAAGCTACACCTTC.

The chain links TRBV7-9 to TRBJ1-4, with 10 bases matching TRBD1. The V segment lost 1 base and the J segment 6 bases; nucleotides outside the gene matches: 5. The CDR3 extends over 16 amino acids. Germline V gene sequence: CDR1 SEHNR, CDR2 FQNEAQ (reference sequence). CDR3 residues: CASSLGPGQGDEKLFF. In DNA, the CDR3 is TGTGCCAGCAGCTTAGGACCTGGACAGGGGGATGAAAAACTGTTTTTT.

This chain links TRBV2 with TRBJ2-7, with 8 positions matching TRBD1. This CDR3 is 14 amino acids long. V shed 7 bases and J 1 base; nucleotides not matched to a gene: 6. The V gene's germline CDR1 is SNHLY and CDR2 FYNNEI. CDR3 bases: TGTGCCAGCAAGGGGGGACAGGCTTCCTACGAGCAGTACTTC. Translating it yields CASKGGQASYEQYF. Using reference TRBV2 and TRBJ2-7 for the parts outside the CDR3, the full variable domain is EPEVTQTPSHQVTQMGQEVILRCVPISNHLYFYWYRQILGQKVEFLVSFYNNEISEKSEIFDDQFSVERPDGSNFTLKIRSTKLEDSAMYFCASKGGQASYEQYFGPGTRLTVT.

This chain joins TRBV2 and TRBJ2-5; TRBD2 matches at 10 bases. This CDR3 is built from 15 residues. The germline CDR1 and CDR2 sequences are SNHLY and FYNNEI. Trimming took 4 bases from V and 4 from J; bases not matched to a gene: 6. The CDR3 protein is CASSGERGGSETQYF. The CDR3 bases are TGTGCCAGCAGTGGGGAGCGGGGGGGTTCAGAGACCCAGTACTTC.

The chain recombines TRBV6-1 with TRBJ1-5, with 8 nucleotides matching TRBD1. This CDR3 spans 15 amino acids. The germline V gene encodes CDR1 MNHNS and CDR2 SASEGT. The junction had 7 bases not matched to a gene; V was cut back by 6 bases and J by 3 bases. CDR3 sequence reads: CASRRTGFTNQPQHF. DNA for the CDR3: TGTGCCAGCAGGAGGACAGGGTTTACCAATCAGCCCCAGCATTTT.

The gene calls are TRBV18 and TRBJ2-7; D possibly uses TRBD1 or TRBD2 (5 bases each). Germline-derived CDR1 and CDR2 are KGHSH and LQKENI. V dropped 4 bases and J dropped 4 bases, with 17 bases sitting between them. This CDR3 contains 15 residues. CDR3 region: CASSRLGLAEYEQYF. The CDR3 DNA follows: TGTGCCAGCTCACGGCTGGGGCTAGCTGAATACGAGCAGTACTTC.

The V gene is TRBV7-2, the J gene TRBJ1-5; tentatively, D is TRBD1 (5 bases). The V gene lost 2 bases and the J gene lost 4 bases, with 21 bases spanning the gap. This CDR3 contains 18 residues. Germline assignment: CDR1 SGHTA and CDR2 FQGNSA. This chain's CDR3 is CASSLFGGREGYNQPQHF. The CDR3 DNA reads TGTGCCAGCAGCTTATTCGGAGGCAGGGAGGGTTATAATCAGCCCCAGCATTTT.

The rearrangement joins TRBV4-1 to TRBJ1-5; possibly TRBD1 for D (6 bases). V shed 0 bases and J shed 6 bases, with 15 bases lying between them. Germline V gene sequence: CDR1 MGHRA, CDR2 YSYEKL. The CDR3 is 16 amino acids. The CDR3 region is CASSQDRTGAAQPQHF. As DNA, the CDR3 is TGCGCCAGCAGCCAAGATAGGACGGGGGCGGCTCAGCCCCAGCATTTT.

The rearrangement joins TRBV11-2 to TRBJ1-1; 8 nucleotides agree with TRBD1. V lost 5 bases to trimming and J lost 3 bases; unmatched junction nucleotides: 5. This CDR3 has 14 residues. Germline-derived CDR1 and CDR2 are SGHAT and FQNNGV. CDR3 sequence: CASSRRTGHTEAFF. The CDR3 DNA follows: TGTGCCAGCAGCAGAAGGACAGGGCACACTGAAGCTTTCTTT.

V is TRBV19 and J is TRBJ1-5, with TRBD1 matching over 8 bases. V lost 5 bases, J lost 6 bases, and 9 bases stayed unmatched. The germline V gene encodes CDR1 LNHDA and CDR2 SQIVND (reference sequence). The CDR3 covers 15 residues. For the CDR3, the DNA is TGTGCCAGTAGTCCGGACAGGGAAAATAGTCAGCCCCAGCATTTT. Its translation: CASSPDRENSQPQHF.

The V and J genes are TRBV2 and TRBJ2-1; D might be TRBD1 (6 bases). This CDR3 is 19 amino acids long. V was pared by 6 bases and J by 0 bases, with 24 bases between. The germline CDR1 and CDR2 sequences are SNHLY and FYNNEI. For the CDR3, the DNA is TGTGCCAGCAGGGCAGGGGTGGCCTCCCGGGGTTACTCCTACAATGAGCAGTTCTTC. Its translation is CASRAGVASRGYSYNEQFF.